This T cell receptor (beta chain) derives from a study of T cells in Graves' hyperthyroidism and ophthalmopathy. Study-wide context: Specimen type is peripheral blood, collected at initial diagnosis prior to any treatment.

Study-wide points: Blood also showed most of the thyroid clonotypes that were expanded above 0.001. With a median lead of around 6.7 months before onset, the model predicted ophthalmopathy.

Extraction of PBMCs used 8 to 10 ml of fresh peripheral blood. This clonotype was detected many times. Its antigen remains unidentified. TCR beta CDR3 region amplification was performed from RNA transcripts. HTBI primers were used for first-round RT-PCR of the TCR CDR3. TCRdb redid the calling of the multiplex PCR reads with MiXCR, one entry per CDR3 protein. In the table there are under 350,000 distinct CDR3 sequences, 20% to 25% of which are singletons. The specimen sequenced was blood. The clonotype was recovered from a man between 35 and 55 years old with Graves' hyperthyroidism that later progressed to Graves' ophthalmopathy.

The CDR3 DNA follows: TGTGCCAGCAGCTTAACCGGACCCCGTGAAGCTTTCTTT. Protein: CASSLTGPREAFF. The J gene is TRBJ1-1, the V gene TRBV7-3; D unresolved. V was trimmed by 0 bases and J by 7 bases, leaving 9 bases between them. The CDR3 is made up of 13 amino acids. Germline assignment: CDR1 SGHTA and CDR2 FQGTGA.